The T cell receptor (beta chain) under discussion was sequenced for a study of control samples from healthy donors and cancer patients (dated by TCRdb to about 2020). The table lists this clone with a few counts. The antigen it binds to is not known. No base quality information exists; no much larger clone differs at one position. The CDR3 contains 16 residues, cysteine and phenylalanine counted. CDR3 DNA is the only sequence kept; it has 48 bases, read in frame from the first base. The germline V gene (reference sequence) specifies LNHDA as CDR1 and SQIVND as CDR2. The germline V end is reduced by 6 bases and the J end by 8 bases; junction bases left unmatched: 7. Receptors were amplified or captured by the immunoSEQ multiplex PCR assay. The immuneACCESS repertoire file appears here via TCRdb, limited to in-frame rearrangements. These files lack a portion of the clones; in checked studies, under half of the deficit traces to unresolved V genes, and the cause of the others is not known. A total of 90,000 to 110,000 clones appear in this sample, roughly 90% of them only once. Approximately 18% of the sample comes from the top ten.

Sequencing input: blood. The TCR comes from a woman between 50 and 59 years old in good health. The chain employs TRBV19 and TRBJ2-1; 16 bases in the middle match TRBD2. The CDR3 in this case is CASRGLAGGLWDEQFF. The sequence in DNA is TGTGCCAGTAGGGGACTAGCGGGGGGGCTATGGGATGAGCAGTTCTTC.